Below are 10 T cell receptor beta chains sequenced from a single sample in a study of beta chain features in type 1 diabetes. Regarding the study as a whole: Shorter TCRB CDR3s, moderately but significantly so, marked every one of the four CD4+ subsets in Type 1 diabetes patients.

The investigators reverse transcribed all of the isolated RNA, so they sequenced expressed TCRB transcripts. This table comes from immunoSEQ multiplex PCR, and its TCRdb copy is limited to in-frame clones, with some not included. The repertoire holds some 360,000 clones, with 9.6% as singletons. The antigens of these receptors remain unknown. The source material was central memory CD4+ T cells from blood. The receptors were sampled from a man aged 25 to 40 with type 1 diabetes.

This clone has a count of ten or more. Other nucleotide sequences from this sample produce the same CDR3. The chain joins TRBV28 to TRBJ1-2; D is uncertain. This CDR3 comprises 13 residues. Trimming stripped 5 bases from V and 1 base from J, with 8 bases between. Germline values: CDR1 MDHEN, CDR2 SYDVKM. Here the CDR3 DNA reads TGTGCCAGCAGTCCTCGATTTAACTATGGCTACACCTTC. Translating gives CASSPRFNYGYTF.

This sequence joins TRBV5-1 and TRBJ2-5; tentatively, D is TRBD2 (6 bases). CDR1 SGHRS and CDR2 YFSETQ come from the germline V gene. There are 15 residues in the CDR3. V was pared by 0 bases and J by 0 bases, with 9 bases between. CDR3 nucleotides: TGCGCCAGCAGCTTGGCAGGACTACACCAAGAGACCCAGTACTTC. Translating it yields CASSLAGLHQETQYF.

This clone was seen more than once but under ten times. This chain links TRBV29-1 with TRBJ2-2, with 11 bases aligning to TRBD1. Germline assignment: CDR1 SQVTM and CDR2 ANQGSEA. V lost 6 bases, J lost 6 bases, and 3 bases stayed unmatched. The CDR3 spans 13 residues. In DNA, the CDR3 is TGCAGCGTGCGGACAGGGGGCTCCGGGGAGCTGTTTTTT. This translates into CSVRTGGSGELFF.

The chain uses TRBV19 and TRBJ2-7; D may be TRBD1 (5 bases). V was cut by 10 bases and J by 6 bases, with 13 bases left in between. Germline CDR1 LNHDA, CDR2 SQIVND (reference sequence). The CDR3 covers 11 residues. The CDR3 DNA reads as TGTGCCACTAAAATGGGGCTCGAGCAGTACTTC. Translated: CATKMGLEQYF.

The rearrangement joins TRBV7-9 to TRBJ2-7; 10 bases are a match to TRBD2. This CDR3 has 16 residues. V was pared by 4 bases and J by 2 bases, with 8 bases of the junction left unmatched. Germline V gene sequence: CDR1 SEHNR, CDR2 FQNEAQ (reference sequence). CDR3 amino acids: CASSSRSSGSPYEQYF. Here the CDR3 DNA reads TGTGCCAGCAGCTCCAGGTCTAGCGGGAGTCCCTACGAGCAGTACTTC.

The rearrangement uses TRBV2 and TRBJ2-7; D remains unclear. Germline lookup yields CDR1 SNHLY and CDR2 FYNNEI. This CDR3 comprises 12 residues. V shed 2 bases and J shed 3 bases, with 5 bases lying between them. The CDR3 DNA follows: TGTGCCAGCAGTGAATCTAGCTACGAGCAGTACTTC. This gives the protein CASSESSYEQYF. Using reference TRBV2 and TRBJ2-7 for the parts outside the CDR3, the full variable domain is EPEVTQTPSHQVTQMGQEVILRCVPISNHLYFYWYRQILGQKVEFLVSFYNNEISEKSEIFDDQFSVERPDGSNFTLKIRSTKLEDSAMYFCASSESSYEQYFGPGTRLTVT.

The chain has TRBV25-1 and TRBJ1-4; 7 nucleotides align to TRBD1. The CDR3 consists of 14 residues. Losses at the gene ends were 5 bases for V and 3 bases for J; bases not matched to a gene: 3. The germline gives CDR1 MGHDK, CDR2 SYGVNS. The CDR3 protein is CASSTGTANEKLFF. CDR3 sequence (DNA): TGTGCCAGCAGTACCGGGACAGCTAATGAAAAACTGTTTTTT.

There are a few counts of this clone. The chain has TRBV7-2 and TRBJ1-1, with no clear D. The germline V gene has CDR1 SGHTA and CDR2 FQGNSA. V lost 2 bases and J 8 bases, leaving 18 bases between the germline ends. The CDR3 is 15 amino acids. The CDR3 spells CASSLTPNRGVEAFF. In nucleotides, the CDR3 is TGTGCCAGCAGCTTAACCCCGAACCGCGGGGTGGAAGCTTTCTTT.

J is TRBJ1-5 and V is TRBV6-1; D not resolved. The CDR3 is made up of 13 amino acids. CDR1 and CDR2 (germline): MNHNS, SASEGT. V shed 7 bases and J shed 1 base, with 8 bases lying between them. This CDR3 is CASTGGSNQPQHF. The CDR3, as DNA: TGTGCCAGCACCGGCGGAAGCAATCAGCCCCAGCATTTT.

As for this clone: Additional DNA sequences in this sample encode the identical CDR3. V and J are TRBV5-4 and TRBJ2-3; maybe TRBD1 (6 bases). With 2 bases removed from V and 2 bases from J, the gap between germline ends came to 9 bases. The germline gives CDR1 SGHNT, CDR2 YYREEE (reference sequence). The CDR3 consists of 14 residues. CDR3 in DNA: TGTGCCAGCAGCTTACAGGGATCCACAGATACGCAGTATTTT. Its translation is CASSLQGSTDTQYF.